This entry concerns a single T cell receptor (beta chain). Its antigen is unknown. The sample holds other DNA sequences that translate to the same CDR3. Caucasian adults living in Nashville, Tennessee, provided all samples. The data derive from a study of shared clonotypes between healthy human individuals. Study-wide context: Each donor had three CD4 naive, three CD4 memory, two CD8 naive and one CD8 memory plate. The study's findings and limits: The small donor group covered limited genetic and exposure diversity.

Generated by immunoSEQ multiplex PCR, the TCRdb table keeps only in-frame clones and is missing some. The sample shows approximately 2.5 million clones, approximately 93% of them seen only once. CDR1 SGHRS and CDR2 YFSETQ come from the germline V gene. The CDR3 length is 15 residues. The V and J ends lost 0 bases and 4 bases respectively, with 11 bases between them. This chain joins TRBV5-1 and TRBJ2-1; a possible D gene is TRBD2 (5 bases). The specimen sequenced was naive CD4+ T cells from PBMCs. As for subset: CD45RA+ positively selected. The clonotype was recovered from a man aged 18 to 35 in good health. Some clones in this sample may be carry-over from other donors' samples. The CDR3 is CASSLAGVSYNEQFF. Here the CDR3 DNA reads TGCGCCAGCAGCTTGGCCGGGGTTAGTTACAATGAGCAGTTCTTC.